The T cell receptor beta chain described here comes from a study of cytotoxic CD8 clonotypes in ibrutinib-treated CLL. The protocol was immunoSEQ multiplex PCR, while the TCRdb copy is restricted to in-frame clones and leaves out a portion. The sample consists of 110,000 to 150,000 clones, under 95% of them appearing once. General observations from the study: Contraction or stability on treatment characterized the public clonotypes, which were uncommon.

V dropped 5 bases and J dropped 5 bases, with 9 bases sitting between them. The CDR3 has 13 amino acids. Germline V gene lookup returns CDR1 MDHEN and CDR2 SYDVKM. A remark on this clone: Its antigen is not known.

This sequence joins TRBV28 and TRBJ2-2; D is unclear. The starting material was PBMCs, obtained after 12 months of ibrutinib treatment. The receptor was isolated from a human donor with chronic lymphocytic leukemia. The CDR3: CASSPSITGELFF. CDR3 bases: TGTGCCAGCAGTCCATCGATTACCGGGGAGCTGTTTTTT.